Listed below are T cell receptor beta chains from one sample, sequenced in a study of control samples from healthy donors and cancer patients. Libraries were prepared by immunoSEQ multiplex PCR; TCRdb keeps only in-frame clonotypes and omits some of them. The table lists 100,000 to 150,000 clones, roughly 92% of them singletons, with less than 7% in the top ten. Sequenced sample: blood. All receptors come from a man aged 18 to 29 in good health. The CDR3 runs from the conserved cysteine through the conserved F or W. The D gene is left open where the match is weak. Some rows have no size entry. The others give once, few or many, or a class for an expanded clone.

CDR3aa,len,abundance,d_gene,v_gene,j_gene
CSVEDRRGRADTQYF,15,-,-,TRBV29-1,TRBJ2-3
CASSLVLASTDTQYF,15,-,-,TRBV7-9,TRBJ2-3
CASRKQDRMGTEAFF,15,-,TRBD1,TRBV6-5,TRBJ1-1
CASSQVLYSPLHF,13,-,-,TRBV4-1,TRBJ1-6
CASSSAGIGGANVLTF,16,-,-,TRBV11-2,TRBJ2-6
CASSLVLGDIQYF,13,-,-,TRBV7-9,TRBJ2-4
CASSLPGAGGWYSTDTQYF,19,-,TRBD1,TRBV7-2,TRBJ2-3
CASGFADTQYF,11,few,-,TRBV12-5,TRBJ2-3
CASSEAGGVDQPQHF,15,-,-,TRBV6-1,TRBJ1-5
CAIRTSGGASYEQYF,15,-,TRBD2,TRBV10-3,TRBJ2-7
CASSGGIGGVQTQYF,15,-,-,TRBV9,TRBJ2-5
CASSQASGGQETQYF,15,-,TRBD2,TRBV4-2,TRBJ2-5
CASSLAGVNYGYTF,14,-,-,TRBV5-1,TRBJ1-2
CSAFSGEAFF,10,-,-,TRBV29-1,TRBJ1-1
CASSRDGLSTDTQYF,15,-,-,TRBV7-3,TRBJ2-3
CASSLEGLAANEQFF,15,-,TRBD2,TRBV5-1,TRBJ2-1
CASSPRSSTGNEQFF,15,-,-,TRBV7-6,TRBJ2-1
CASSLEMEDTQYF,13,-,-,TRBV7-2,TRBJ2-3
CASSQEVSAEAFF,13,-,-,TRBV4-1,TRBJ1-1
CASSLSNVLASGGAREQFF,19,-,TRBD2,TRBV5-1,TRBJ2-1
CASSWGAGVYEQYF,14,-,-,TRBV27,TRBJ2-7
CAISGQGRNTEAFF,14,-,TRBD1,TRBV10-3,TRBJ1-1
CASSRPGGPGELFF,14,-,-,TRBV4-1,TRBJ2-2
CASSWTGGANTEAFF,15,-,TRBD1,TRBV7-9,TRBJ1-1
CASSQTGRDPGNTIYF,16,once,-,TRBV4-2,TRBJ1-3
CASSEVWGGGSTDTQYF,17,once,TRBD2,TRBV6-1,TRBJ2-3
CASTGTGGDEQFF,13,-,TRBD1,TRBV19,TRBJ2-1
CASSLIGWTGEATDTQYF,18,-,-,TRBV7-6,TRBJ2-3
CASSPGGFTGNTIYF,15,-,-,TRBV2,TRBJ1-3
CASRPTGVGYGYTF,14,-,TRBD1,TRBV5-5,TRBJ1-2
CASSTRQGATYNEQFF,16,-,TRBD1,TRBV18,TRBJ2-1
CASSYSTANEKLFF,14,-,-,TRBV6-5,TRBJ1-4
CATSDLRGANYEQYF,15,-,TRBD2,TRBV24-1,TRBJ2-7
CADRGFSYEQYF,12,-,-,TRBV2,TRBJ2-7
CASAPGANYGYTF,13,-,-,TRBV27,TRBJ1-2
CASSTGLAGGIETQYF,16,-,TRBD2,TRBV11-3,TRBJ2-5
CASSEGGQGSIDEQFF,16,-,TRBD1,TRBV2,TRBJ2-1